The 28 T cell receptor beta chains reported below all come from one sample, sequenced in a study of shared clonotypes between healthy human individuals. The protocol was immunoSEQ multiplex PCR, while the TCRdb copy is restricted to in-frame clones and leaves out a portion. In the table there are about 490,000 clones, about 72% of which are singletons. The sequencing input was PBMCs. The receptors originated from a woman between 40 and 55 years old in good health. Some clones in this sample may be carry-over from other donors' samples.

Note on this clone: The junction differs from germline at one of its ends, possibly a read error. The V call is TRBV6-4, the J call TRBJ2-7, with TRBD1 identical over 12 bases. Per germline, CDR1 MRHNA and CDR2 SNTAGT. CDR3 length: 13 amino acids. The CDR3 DNA sequence: TGTGCCAGCAGAGGGACAGGGGGCAGGGCGGTGGACTTC. Its translation: CASRGTGGRAVDF.

J is TRBJ1-1 and V is TRBV19; 8 positions match TRBD1. In germline, CDR1 is LNHDA, CDR2 SQIVND (reference sequence). Trimming removed 3 bases from V and 1 base from J; junction bases left unmatched: 10. The CDR3 contains 17 residues. CDR3 coding DNA: TGTGCCAGTAGTATTGGTGCGGCAGGGGGCGCGAACACTGAAGCTTTCTTT. It translates to CASSIGAAGGANTEAFF.

The V and J genes are TRBV5-1 and TRBJ2-3; TRBD2 aligns across 10 bases. The germline V gene has CDR1 SGHRS and CDR2 YFSETQ. CDR3 size: 19 residues. J was trimmed by 3 bases and V by 2 bases; bases with no gene match: 15. The CDR3 protein is CASSFGSTTSGPATDTQYF. CDR3 bases: TGCGCCAGCAGCTTTGGATCTACGACTAGCGGGCCTGCAACAGATACGCAGTATTTT. The full variable domain, completed using reference TRBV5-1 and TRBJ2-3, is KAGVTQTPRYLIKTRGQQVTLSCSPISGHRSVSWYQQTPGQGLQFLFEYFSETQRNKGNFPGRFSGRQFSNSRSEMNVSTLELGDSALYLCASSFGSTTSGPATDTQYFGPGTRLTVL.

This chain joins TRBV4-2 and TRBJ2-1; D is ambiguous. From germline, CDR1 is LGHNA and CDR2 YNFKEQ. Trimming cost V 0 bases and J 0 bases, with 9 bases left between them. The CDR3 contains 16 residues. CDR3 amino acids: CASSQDPLSSYNEQFF. The CDR3 DNA follows: TGTGCCAGCAGCCAAGACCCCCTTAGCTCCTACAATGAGCAGTTCTTC.

V usage is TRBV27 and J usage is TRBJ2-1; 9 bases are shared with TRBD2. The CDR3 has 19 amino acids. The trim removed 1 base at V and 1 base at J, leaving 11 bases unmatched. Germline CDR1 and CDR2: MNHEY and SMNVEV (reference sequence). CDR3 nucleotides: TGTGCCAGCAGTTTATTTGGCTTGACGCTAGCGGGATCCTACAATGAGCAGTTCTTC. It is translated as CASSLFGLTLAGSYNEQFF.

The chain combines TRBV2 with TRBJ2-1, with 11 nucleotides matching TRBD2. Germline CDR1 SNHLY, CDR2 FYNNEI. After removal of 8 bases from V and 5 bases from J, the junction contained 14 bases not matched to a gene. CDR3 length equals 17 residues. CDR3 in amino acids: CASLVVGGTSGNNEQFF. The CDR3 DNA sequence: TGTGCCAGCTTAGTCGTTGGCGGGACTAGCGGCAACAATGAGCAGTTCTTC.

In its sample, this clone was seen a few times. This chain links TRBV11-1 with TRBJ1-1, with D perhaps matching TRBD1 (5 bases). Trimming cost V 8 bases and J 1 base, with 17 bases left between them. Looked up from germline, CDR1 is SGHAT and CDR2 is FQDESV (reference sequence). The CDR3 has 15 amino acids. The CDR3 protein is CASRDWTSRNTEAFF. CDR3 coding DNA: TGTGCCAGCCGCGACTGGACAAGCCGGAACACTGAAGCTTTCTTT.

The chain links TRBV7-8 to TRBJ1-4; perhaps TRBD1 as D (5 bases). The germline V gene has CDR1 SGHVS and CDR2 FQNEAQ. The CDR3 covers 15 residues. The ends were cut back, 2 bases at V and 7 bases at J, with 14 bases in the middle. The CDR3 nucleotides read TGTGCCAGCAGCTTAAACAACGGGGCTGGTGAAAAACTGTTTTTT. Translated: CASSLNNGAGEKLFF.

The chain has TRBV2 and TRBJ1-2; no definite D call. This CDR3 contains 11 residues. Looked up from germline, CDR1 is SNHLY and CDR2 is FYNNEI. Trimming removed 4 bases at V and 4 bases at J, with 4 bases between. CDR3 nucleotide sequence: TGTGCCAGCAGTGGGAGCTATGGCTACACCTTC. The encoded protein is CASSGSYGYTF.

The chain joins TRBV27 to TRBJ2-5; 10 nucleotides line up with TRBD2. Germline V gene sequence: CDR1 MNHEY, CDR2 SMNVEV (reference sequence). V lost 2 bases and J lost 13; bases outside the gene matches: 10. This CDR3 is built from 14 residues. Here the CDR3 reads CASSLQREGPPLYF. CDR3 coding DNA: TGTGCCAGCAGTTTACAGCGGGAGGGCCCGCCCCTGTACTTC.

The chain employs TRBV4-3 and TRBJ2-2; TRBD1 is a possible D gene (6 bases). Trimming stripped 5 bases from V and 5 bases from J, with 12 bases between. The CDR3 has 14 amino acids. CDR1 and CDR2 from the germline V gene are LGHNA and YSLEER. CDR3: CASSFRRGTGELFF. As DNA, the CDR3 is TGCGCCAGCAGCTTCAGAAGGGGGACCGGGGAGCTGTTTTTT.

This chain connects TRBV4-1 to TRBJ2-5, with 12 bases fitting TRBD1. Germline trimming cut 4 bases from V and 5 bases from J; bases unmatched to any gene: 8. Per the germline V gene, CDR1 is MGHRA and CDR2 is YSYEKL. The CDR3 loop spans 16 amino acids. CDR3 coding DNA: TGCGCCAGCAGCCGGGGACAGGGGGCAGGCGGCGAGACCCAGTACTTC. Translation gives CASSRGQGAGGETQYF.

The chain combines TRBV4-1 with TRBJ2-1, with TRBD2 matching over 9 bases. J was trimmed by 7 bases and V by 0 bases; bases with no gene match: 4. Germline V gene lookup returns CDR1 MGHRA and CDR2 YSYEKL. CDR3 length: 15 amino acids. CDR3 DNA sequence: TGCGCCAGCAGCCAAGATGGTAGCGGGAGTAATGAGCAGTTCTTC. Its protein product is CASSQDGSGSNEQFF.

The genes are TRBV25-1 and TRBJ2-7, with 7 bases fitting TRBD1. The V and J ends lost 3 bases and 7 bases, in that order; junction bases with no gene match: 6. From germline, CDR1 is MGHDK and CDR2 SYGVNS. The length of the CDR3 is 13 residues. This CDR3 reads CASSDHRGLEQYF. The CDR3 DNA follows: TGTGCCAGCAGTGATCACAGGGGTTTGGAGCAGTACTTC.

Note on this clone: This is likely an artifact of a read error, given a far larger clone one base away. Additional DNA sequences in this sample encode the identical CDR3. V and J are TRBV5-6 and TRBJ2-3; 11 bases are shared with TRBD2. J was trimmed by 6 bases and V by 4 bases; bases with no gene match: 7. This CDR3 comprises 15 residues. CDR1 and CDR2 from the germline V gene are SGHDT and YYEEEE. CDR3 nucleotides: TGTGCCAGCAGCCCTGGGACTAGCGGAAGCGATACGCAGTATTTT. This encodes CASSPGTSGSDTQYF.

The J gene is TRBJ2-3, the V gene TRBV9; 7 bases are shared with TRBD2. This CDR3 spans 15 amino acids. V lost 0 bases and J lost 3; bases outside the gene matches: 4. Germline CDR1 and CDR2: SGDLS and YYNGEE. The CDR3 DNA follows: TGTGCCAGCAGCGTAGTGCCGGGAGGAACAGATACGCAGTATTTT. This codes for CASSVVPGGTDTQYF. The entire variable domain, with the rest obtained from reference TRBV9 and TRBJ2-3, is as follows: DSGVTQTPKHLITATGQRVTLRCSPRSGDLSVYWYQQSLDQGLQFLIQYYNGEERAKGNILERFSAQQFPDLHSELNLSSLELGDSALYFCASSVVPGGTDTQYFGPGTRLTVL.

This clone was seen more than once but under ten times. The chain joins TRBV6-6 to TRBJ1-1, with 7 bases identical to TRBD1. V was pared by 6 bases and J by 8 bases, with 3 bases of the junction left unmatched. CDR1 is MNHNY and CDR2 is SVGAGI in the germline V gene (reference sequence). This CDR3 spans 11 amino acids. CDR3 coding DNA: TGTGCCAGCAGACGACAGGGCGAAGCTTTCTTT. It is translated as CASRRQGEAFF.

The CDR3 protein is CASSDRLEQFF. CDR3 nucleotide sequence: TGTGCCAGCAGCGACCGCCTTGAGCAGTTCTTC. The rearrangement links TRBV11-2 to TRBJ2-1; no clear D gene. This CDR3 contains 11 residues. V was shortened by 5 bases and J by 9 bases, with 8 bases between the two germline ends. CDR1 is SGHAT, CDR2 FQNNGV, per germline.

The rearrangement uses TRBV18 and TRBJ1-4, with D hard to call. The CDR3 contains 15 residues. The germline gives CDR1 KGHSH, CDR2 LQKENI. Between the trimmed V and J ends, which lost 1 base and 3 bases, there was a span of 9 bases. CDR3 in DNA: TGTGCCAGCTCACCACAGGGAGTGCCTAATGAAAAACTGTTTTTT. Its protein product is CASSPQGVPNEKLFF.

The V call is TRBV7-9, the J call TRBJ2-2, with a tentative D call TRBD2 (5 bases). Germline CDR1 SEHNR, CDR2 FQNEAQ (reference sequence). The V end lost 5 bases, the J end lost 2 bases, and 12 bases lay between the germline ends. The CDR3 runs 15 residues. Here the CDR3 DNA reads TGTGCCAGCAGCCCATTACTAGGAAACACCGGGGAGCTGTTTTTT. Residues: CASSPLLGNTGELFF.

Here the CDR3 DNA reads TGCGCCAGCAGCCAAGGAGACGAGCAGTACTTC. This codes for CASSQGDEQYF. The J gene is TRBJ2-7, the V gene TRBV4-3; D not resolved. This CDR3 is 11 amino acids long. The germline V and J ends were trimmed by 1 base and 5 bases, with 3 bases remaining between them. CDR1 and CDR2 (germline): LGHNA, YSLEER.

The chain joins TRBV11-2 to TRBJ2-7; tentatively, D is TRBD2 (6 bases). The CDR3 is 18 amino acids. V was shortened by 2 bases and J by 0 bases, with 20 bases between the two germline ends. The germline CDR1 and CDR2 sequences are SGHAT and FQNNGV. This CDR3 reads CASSLIRGEGTYSYEQYF. CDR3 sequence (DNA): TGTGCCAGCAGCTTAATAAGGGGTGAGGGGACTTACTCCTACGAGCAGTACTTC.

The J gene is TRBJ2-3, the V gene TRBV7-3, with 11 bases aligning to TRBD2. The length of the CDR3 is 17 residues. Germline CDR1 SGHTA, CDR2 FQGTGA. V lost 0 bases and J lost 4; bases outside the gene matches: 6. CDR3 residues: CASSLTSGRARADTQYF. The CDR3 coding sequence is TGTGCCAGCAGCTTAACTAGCGGGAGGGCTCGGGCAGATACGCAGTATTTT.

As regards this clone: Given a much more abundant clone one base away, this may be a read error. CDR3 nucleotide sequence: TGCGCCAGCAGCTTGCCTTTATCCCAAACTAGCGGGATTCGATCCTACGATGAGCAGTTCTTC. Its translation: CASSLPLSQTSGIRSYDEQFF. The rearrangement joins TRBV5-1 to TRBJ2-1; 10 nucleotides agree with TRBD2. This CDR3 region has 21 residues. Germline V lookup: CDR1 SGHRS, CDR2 YFSETQ.

J is TRBJ2-7 and V is TRBV9; 9 bases are a match to TRBD1. The CDR3 covers 13 residues. V lost 3 bases to trimming and J lost 3 bases; unmatched junction nucleotides: 1. CDR1 and CDR2 (germline): SGDLS, YYNGEE. As DNA, the CDR3 is TGTGCCAGCAGCGGGACAGGGGACTACGAGCAGTACTTC. Its translation: CASSGTGDYEQYF.

The rearrangement uses TRBV6-6 and TRBJ1-2, with D unresolved. CDR3 length equals 11 residues. CDR1 and CDR2 (germline): MNHNY, SVGAGI (reference sequence). V was shortened by 8 bases and J by 0 bases, with 4 bases between the two germline ends. Here the CDR3 DNA reads TGTGCCAGCTCATCTAACTATGGCTACACCTTC. It specifies CASSSNYGYTF.

This chain connects TRBV30 to TRBJ2-1; 8 positions agree with TRBD2. The length of the CDR3 is 15 residues. V was pared by 0 bases and J by 4 bases, with 5 bases of the junction left unmatched. Germline V gene sequence: CDR1 GTSNPN, CDR2 SVGIG (reference sequence). The CDR3 here is CAWSVRASGYNEQFF. Here the CDR3 DNA reads TGTGCCTGGAGTGTACGGGCTAGCGGGTACAATGAGCAGTTCTTC.

V gene TRBV30 combines with J gene TRBJ1-1; 7 bases match TRBD1. The V gene end was trimmed by 1 base and the J gene end by 4 bases; junction bases not matched to a gene: 9. Germline V lookup: CDR1 GTSNPN, CDR2 SVGIG (reference sequence). The CDR3 has 15 residues. CDR3 region: CAWSGQDRVLTEAFF. The CDR3 DNA sequence: TGTGCCTGGAGTGGCCAAGACAGGGTACTCACTGAAGCTTTCTTT.